This T cell receptor beta chain was found in a study of T-cell reconstitution after alpha-beta-depleted transplantation in children. This clonotype showed up many times. The CDR3 has 18 amino acids. Germline trimming cut 6 bases from V and 1 base from J; bases unmatched to any gene: 12. Germline-derived CDR1 and CDR2 are DFQATT and SNEGSKA (reference sequence). The TCRbeta library incorporated unique molecular identifiers. From the PCR reads, TCRdb called clonotypes with MiXCR, one entry per CDR3 protein. Of around 240,000 distinct CDR3 sequences in the sample, 9.7% were seen once. This specimen was PBMCs from the stem cell graft donor, taken from the stem cell graft. This chain uses TRBV20-1 with TRBJ2-5, with 15 bases matching TRBD2. The sequence came from a human donor who donated a stem cell graft to a child with SCID. The CDR3 reads CSAKGLAGGPLTQETQYF. The CDR3 DNA is TGCAGTGCAAAAGGACTAGCGGGGGGGCCTCTAACCCAAGAGACCCAGTACTTC.